Listed below are T cell receptor beta chains from one sample, sequenced in a study of T cells in narcolepsy. This table comes from immunoSEQ multiplex PCR, and its TCRdb copy is limited to in-frame clones, with some not included. The sample has approximately 30,000 clones; approximately 86% are singletons. The specimen sequenced was CD45RA- memory CD4+ T cells from PBMCs. The receptors stem from a human donor with narcolepsy. Both conserved end residues are part of each CDR3.

V gene: TRBV29-1; J gene: TRBJ2-1; CDR3 protein: CSHSGTGNGEQFF
V gene: TRBV2; J gene: TRBJ2-5; CDR3 protein: CASSPSSGGARETQYF
V gene: TRBV11-2; J gene: TRBJ2-1; CDR3 protein: CASSLGHPGSDEQFF
V gene: TRBV7-9; J gene: TRBJ1-1; CDR3 protein: CASSPLGRLGTEAFF
V gene: TRBV10-2; J gene: TRBJ2-3; CDR3 protein: CASSPDSGGTDTQYF
V gene: TRBV7-8; J gene: TRBJ1-4; CDR3 protein: CASSPTGINEKLFF
V gene: TRBV27; J gene: TRBJ1-2; CDR3 protein: CASSPGQPRDGYTF
V gene: TRBV9; J gene: TRBJ2-3; CDR3 protein: CASSALGGRTDTQYF
V gene: TRBV5-4; J gene: TRBJ2-5; CDR3 protein: CASSSSGEYQETQYF
V gene: TRBV5-5; J gene: TRBJ1-6; CDR3 protein: CASSRGQGGGSYNSPLHF
V gene: TRBV5-1; J gene: TRBJ1-1; CDR3 protein: CASSYMTGDTEAFF
V gene: TRBV5-1; J gene: TRBJ1-4; CDR3 protein: CASSLGQGEEKLFF
V gene: TRBV19; J gene: TRBJ2-2; CDR3 protein: CASSIVGGKGVKLNTGELFF
V gene: TRBV6-6; J gene: TRBJ1-1; CDR3 protein: CASSYPRTGGNTEAFF
V gene: TRBV14; J gene: TRBJ2-3; CDR3 protein: CASSQRGSRTDTQYF
V gene: TRBV29-1; J gene: TRBJ2-2; CDR3 protein: CSVEGGPGELFF